What follows describes a single T cell receptor (beta chain). The antigen remains undetermined. Other DNA sequences in this specimen translate into the identical CDR3. This sample was included in a study of OX40 agonist ivuxolimab in advanced cancers. Study as a whole: Patients receiving dose escalation had hepatocellular carcinoma, melanoma, renal cell or head and neck cancer.

Study results and limitations: Mean expanded clone counts were higher in CD8+ than CD4+ T cells. Clonal expansion was seen in CD4+ and CD8+ blood T cells by week 6 at 0.1 to 3.0 mg/kg.

Data came from immunoSEQ multiplex PCR; TCRdb stores just in-frame clones and leaves some out. The table has about 55,000 clones, 88% seen once. Systemic immunosuppression or a history of autoimmune disease excluded patients. Germline V gene sequence: CDR1 SEHNR, CDR2 FQNEAQ (reference sequence). The V and J ends lost 1 base and 4 bases respectively, with 7 bases between them. CDR3 length: 14 amino acids. This sequence joins TRBV7-9 and TRBJ1-4; D unclear. Sequences were derived from CD4+ or CD8+ T cells sorted from blood, sampled in a trial of the OX40 agonist ivuxolimab. This sequence was found in an adult with an advanced solid tumor such as melanoma, head and neck, liver or kidney cancer. CDR3 DNA sequence: TGTGCCAGCAGCTTAGGTCAAAATAATGAAAAACTGTTTTTT. Amino acids: CASSLGQNNEKLFF.